The clone carrying this T cell receptor (beta chain) appeared many times. Its target is unknown. The CDR3 covers 13 residues. Looked up from germline, CDR1 is SGHTA and CDR2 is FQGNSA. Trimming removed 6 bases at V and 3 bases at J, with 11 bases between. This record comes from a study of T cell repertoires in cytomegalovirus infection. Across the study: The study used recently identified HLA-C-restricted and well-studied HLA-B-restricted CMV epitopes. Matching HLA type and CMV infection were both indicated by public TCR beta signatures.

A single record per CDR3 protein comes from TCRdb applying MiXCR to the reads. The sample has roughly 730,000 distinct CDR3 sequences; around 32% are singletons. This receptor was identified in a human donor in good health (CMV status not recorded). Some clones in this sample may be carry-over from other donors' samples. Sequenced material: cultured PBMCs, taken from culture after CMV antigen stimulation. The rearrangement uses TRBV7-2 and TRBJ1-1; no clear D. The CDR3 spells CASSFIWDTEAFF. The CDR3, as DNA: TGTGCCAGCAGTTTTATATGGGACACTGAAGCTTTCTTT.